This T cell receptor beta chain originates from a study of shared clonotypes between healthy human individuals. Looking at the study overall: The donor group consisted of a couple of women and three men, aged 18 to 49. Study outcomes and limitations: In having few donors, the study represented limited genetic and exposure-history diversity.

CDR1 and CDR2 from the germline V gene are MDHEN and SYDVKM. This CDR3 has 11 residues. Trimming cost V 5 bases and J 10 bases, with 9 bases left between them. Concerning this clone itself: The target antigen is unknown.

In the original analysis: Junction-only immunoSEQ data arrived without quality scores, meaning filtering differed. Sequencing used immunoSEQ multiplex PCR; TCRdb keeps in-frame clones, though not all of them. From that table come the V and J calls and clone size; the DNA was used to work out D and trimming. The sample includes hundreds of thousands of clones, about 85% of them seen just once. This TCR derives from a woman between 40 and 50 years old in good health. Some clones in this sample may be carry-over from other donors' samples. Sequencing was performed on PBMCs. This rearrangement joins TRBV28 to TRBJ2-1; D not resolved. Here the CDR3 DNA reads TGTGCCAGCAGTACTGGAAGGGAGCAGTTCTTC. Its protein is CASSTGREQFF.